This T cell receptor (beta chain) was captured in a study of tumor and adjacent non-tumor tissue in lung cancer. The template was RNA from unsorted bulk tissue. More than 3 cm separated this lung sample from the edge of the tumor. Of note for this clonotype: Its antigen is not known. A much more abundant neighbour one base away suggests this may be a read error.

General study results and limits: Compared with tumor, normal lung showed significantly lower TCR diversity.

This CDR3 has 14 amino acids. Germline CDR1 and CDR2: MDHEN and SYDVKM. The V and J ends lost 5 bases and 4 bases, in that order; junction bases with no gene match: 7. A modified ARM-PCR protocol with three rounds of nested PCR amplified TCRbeta. TCRdb ran MiXCR on the multiplex PCR reads and lists one entry per CDR3 protein. The table lists approximately 79,000 distinct CDR3 sequences, approximately 82% of them singletons. Sequencing used distant non-tumor lung tissue. V usage is TRBV28 and J usage is TRBJ2-5; the match to TRBD1 covers 7 bases. The TCR was taken from an older man with non-small cell lung cancer. CDR3 DNA: TGTGCCAGCAGTCAGACAGGGAAAGTAGAGACCCAGTACTTC. Residues: CASSQTGKVETQYF.